These 5 T cell receptor beta chains originate from one sample sequenced in a study of T cell responses to AZD1222 COVID-19 vaccine. Repertoires were generated with immunoSEQ multiplex PCR, while TCRdb's copy carries only in-frame clones and drops some. Found here are about 120,000 clones, approximately 88% of them singletons; the top ten hold about 6%. Material: peripheral blood, obtained 28 days after the second AZD1222 dose. Every receptor here comes from an adult who received the AZD1222 COVID-19 vaccine.

The chain joins TRBV6-5 to TRBJ2-3; no clear D. V was pared by 6 bases and J by 1 base, with 11 bases between. This CDR3 is built from 14 residues. CDR1 and CDR2 (germline): MNHEY, SVGAGI. CDR3 sequence reads: CASRPPIRTDTQYF. CDR3 sequence (DNA): TGTGCCAGCAGGCCCCCGATTCGCACAGATACGCAGTATTTT.

The sample holds one count of this clone. Other DNA sequences in the sample encode the same CDR3. The chain recombines TRBV6-5 with TRBJ2-7; 9 bases map to TRBD1. Unmatched junction bases numbered 3, after V lost 5 bases and J lost 4 bases. Germline V lookup: CDR1 MNHEY, CDR2 SVGAGI. The CDR3 length is 13 residues. Written as DNA, the CDR3 is TGTGCCAGCAGTAGGGACAGGGTGTACGAGCAGTACTTC. It codes for CASSRDRVYEQYF.

This clone was seen a few times. J is TRBJ2-7 and V is TRBV9; TRBD1 matches 7 bases. Unmatched junction bases numbered 7, after V lost 6 bases and J lost 4 bases. Looked up from germline, CDR1 is SGDLS and CDR2 is YYNGEE. The CDR3 contains 13 residues. CDR3 DNA: TGTGCCAGCATCCCCCGGGACAGTTACGAGCAGTACTTC. Translating it yields CASIPRDSYEQYF.

This clone was seen a handful of times. This chain uses TRBV2 with TRBJ2-7; perhaps TRBD1 as D (6 bases). The CDR3 spans 16 residues. The germline V gene encodes CDR1 SNHLY and CDR2 FYNNEI. V was cut by 8 bases and J by 2 bases, with 22 bases left in between. The CDR3 sequence is CASRKDVGTLPYEQYF. In nucleotides, the CDR3 is TGTGCCAGCCGAAAGGACGTCGGGACACTACCCTACGAGCAGTACTTC.

This chain uses TRBV28 with TRBJ2-5, with TRBD2 identical over 16 bases. Per germline, CDR1 MDHEN and CDR2 SYDVKM. This CDR3 is built from 17 residues. V shed 5 bases, J shed 4 bases, and the junction held 7 bases outside the gene matches. The CDR3 loop is CASSGTSGGALGETQYF. CDR3 in DNA: TGTGCCAGCAGTGGGACTAGCGGGGGGGCGTTAGGAGAGACCCAGTACTTC.